Below, 12 T cell receptor beta chains from the same sample are listed, as sequenced in a study of blood T cell repertoires in COVID-19. The table came from immunoSEQ multiplex PCR; TCRdb's copy has only in-frame clones and leaves some out. The sample holds around 270,000 clones, less than 90% seen once. Sequences were obtained from peripheral blood. The receptors were gathered from a man between 60 and 75 years old who had recovered from COVID-19.

This chain links TRBV25-1 with TRBJ1-1; 9 bases agree with TRBD1. V lost 8 bases, J lost 3 bases, and 4 bases stayed unmatched. This CDR3 comprises 13 residues. Germline CDR1 and CDR2: MGHDK and SYGVNS. The CDR3 DNA follows: TGTGCCAGCGGCGGACAGGGGTACACTGAAGCTTTCTTT. Translated, it gives CASGGQGYTEAFF.

V gene TRBV7-9 combines with J gene TRBJ2-2; TRBD1 aligns across 7 bases. Germline V gene sequence: CDR1 SEHNR, CDR2 FQNEAQ (reference sequence). CDR3 size: 15 residues. Losses at the gene ends were 5 bases for V and 6 bases for J; bases not matched to a gene: 9. The CDR3 protein is CASSPRGLVAGELFF. The CDR3 DNA sequence: TGTGCCAGCAGCCCAAGGGGGCTAGTGGCCGGGGAGCTGTTTTTT. The variable domain in full, with the rest retrieved from reference TRBV7-9 and TRBJ2-2, is DTGVSQNPRHKITKRGQNVTFRCDPISEHNRLYWYRQTLGQGPEFLTYFQNEAQLEKSRLLSDRFSAERPKGSFSTLEIQRTEQGDSAMYLCASSPRGLVAGELFFGEGSRLTVL.

The chain couples TRBV5-1 to TRBJ2-4; 10 bases fit TRBD2. V lost 4 bases, J lost 0 bases, and 7 bases stayed unmatched. The CDR3 consists of 17 residues. Germline CDR1 and CDR2: SGHRS and YFSETQ. Here the CDR3 DNA reads TGCGCCAGCAGCGAGGCTAGCGGGGGACTAGCCAAAAACATTCAGTACTTC. It encodes CASSEASGGLAKNIQYF.

The chain carries TRBV5-1 and TRBJ1-6; maybe TRBD1 (5 bases). Looked up from germline, CDR1 is SGHRS and CDR2 is YFSETQ. The CDR3 spans 14 residues. Trimming removed 0 bases from V and 9 bases from J, with 10 bases in between. CDR3 loop: CASSLDGAGSPLHF. The CDR3 DNA reads TGCGCCAGCAGCTTGGATGGGGCCGGTTCACCCCTCCACTTT.

The rearrangement links TRBV11-2 to TRBJ1-6, with 8 bases aligning to TRBD1. The CDR3 is 13 residues long. Germline CDR1 is SGHAT and CDR2 is FQNNGV. J was trimmed by 9 bases and V by 4 bases; bases with no gene match: 2. The CDR3 DNA reads TGTGCCAGCAGCTCGGACAGGGCTTCACCCCTCCACTTT. It translates to CASSSDRASPLHF.

This sequence joins TRBV23-1 and TRBJ2-3, with 12 bases lining up with TRBD2. TRBV23-1 is marked as an open reading frame, function uncertain. V was clipped by 6 bases and J by 1 base; unmatched bases: 8. The CDR3 sequence is 17 residues long. The CDR3 DNA is TGCGCCAGCAGCCTAAAACTAGCGGGGGGAGGCACAGATACGCAGTATTTT. Translated, it gives CASSLKLAGGGTDTQYF.

This CDR3 reads CASSPRAGLHEQYF. The CDR3 DNA is TGTGCCAGCAGCCCCAGGGCAGGGCTACACGAGCAGTACTTC. This chain connects TRBV11-3 to TRBJ2-7; maybe TRBD1 (5 bases). The V gene's germline CDR1 is SGHNT and CDR2 YENEEA. The CDR3 is 14 residues long. Trimming took 5 bases from V and 5 from J, leaving 16 bases between them. The full variable domain, rest sourced from reference TRBV11-3 and TRBJ2-7, is EAGVVQSPRYKIIEKKQPVAFWCNPISGHNTLYWYLQNLGQGPELLIRYENEEAVDDSQLPKDRFSAERLKGVDSTLKIQPAELGDSAVYLCASSPRAGLHEQYFGPGTRLTVT.

This clone has just a few counts. J is TRBJ1-3 and V is TRBV9; 8 bases agree with TRBD1. The CDR3 runs 19 residues. Per germline, CDR1 SGDLS and CDR2 YYNGEE. V trimming: 0 bases; J trimming: 0 bases; junction bases outside the gene matches: 11. Written as DNA, the CDR3 is TGTGCCAGCAGCGTAGCCGCTGTTGGGACAGGAGTCTCTGGAAACACCATATATTTT. Translated, it gives CASSVAAVGTGVSGNTIYF.

The chain joins TRBV10-3 to TRBJ2-7; a possible D gene is TRBD1 (6 bases). The germline V and J ends were trimmed by 7 bases and 2 bases, with 9 bases remaining between them. The germline V gene has CDR1 ENHRY and CDR2 SYGVKD. The CDR3 sequence is 12 residues long. Here the CDR3 DNA reads TGTGCCATCATGGGACAAACCTACGAGCAGTACTTC. Residues: CAIMGQTYEQYF.

V is TRBV4-2 and J is TRBJ2-1; D might be TRBD1 (6 bases). Germline loops: CDR1 LGHNA, CDR2 YNFKEQ. The CDR3 has 16 amino acids. Trimming removed 0 bases at V and 0 bases at J, with 9 bases between. CDR3 residues: CASSQEQGSSYNEQFF. CDR3 DNA sequence: TGTGCCAGCAGCCAAGAACAGGGAAGCTCCTACAATGAGCAGTTCTTC.

The chain combines TRBV5-6 with TRBJ1-1; D is perhaps TRBD1 (6 bases). Germline values: CDR1 SGHDT, CDR2 YYEEEE. The CDR3 consists of 16 residues. The ends were cut back, 2 bases at V and 7 bases at J, with 21 bases in the middle. CDR3 amino acids: CASSLWARGADGEAFF. CDR3 nucleotides: TGTGCCAGCAGCTTATGGGCCCGGGGGGCCGATGGTGAAGCTTTCTTT.

The chain uses TRBV10-3 and TRBJ2-1, with 7 bases lining up with TRBD1. CDR3 length equals 17 residues. Germline CDR1 is ENHRY and CDR2 is SYGVKD. V lost 0 bases and J lost 1; bases outside the gene matches: 6. CDR3 in amino acids: CAISESNRGTSYNEQFF. The CDR3 nucleotides read TGTGCCATCAGTGAGTCAAACAGGGGTACGTCCTACAATGAGCAGTTCTTC.